This T cell receptor beta chain is from a study of shared clonotypes between healthy human individuals. V shed 0 bases and J 4 bases; nucleotides not matched to a gene: 8. The CDR3 consists of 16 residues. CD8 cells regarded as naive lacked CD45RO, were positively chosen for CCR7, and omitted terminally differentiated effector memory CD45RA+ cells. The authors split each subset's genomic DNA evenly across several immunoSEQ plates. Sequencing used immunoSEQ multiplex PCR; TCRdb keeps in-frame clones, though not all of them. The data hold fewer than 850,000 clones, with 90% to 98% observed a single time.

The V gene is TRBV6-7, the J gene TRBJ1-1; 7 nucleotides line up with TRBD1. TRBV6-7 is assigned to the ORF class and has an uncertain function. The sample taken for sequencing was naive CD8+ T cells sorted from blood. The receptor was derived from a man aged 30 to 45 in good health. The chain's CDR3 is CASSYSTRGPGTEAFF. The CDR3 DNA sequence: TGTGCCAGCAGTTACTCGACAAGGGGGCCGGGCACTGAAGCTTTCTTT.